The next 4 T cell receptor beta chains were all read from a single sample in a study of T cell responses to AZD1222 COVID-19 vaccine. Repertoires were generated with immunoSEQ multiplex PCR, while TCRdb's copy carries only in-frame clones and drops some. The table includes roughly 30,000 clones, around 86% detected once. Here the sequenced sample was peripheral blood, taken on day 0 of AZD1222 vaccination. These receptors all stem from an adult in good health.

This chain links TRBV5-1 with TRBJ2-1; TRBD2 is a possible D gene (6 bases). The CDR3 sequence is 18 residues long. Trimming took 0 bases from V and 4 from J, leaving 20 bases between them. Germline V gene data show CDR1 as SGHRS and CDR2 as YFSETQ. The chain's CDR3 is CASSLGGTNMAGYNEQFF. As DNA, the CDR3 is TGCGCCAGCAGCTTGGGGGGGACCAACATGGCGGGATACAATGAGCAGTTCTTC.

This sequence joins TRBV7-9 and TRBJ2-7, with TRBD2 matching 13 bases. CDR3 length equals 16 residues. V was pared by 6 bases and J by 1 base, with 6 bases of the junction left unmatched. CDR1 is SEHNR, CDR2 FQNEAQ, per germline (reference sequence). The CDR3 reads CASSQRLAGGSYEQYF. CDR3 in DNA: TGTGCCAGCAGTCAGAGACTAGCGGGAGGTTCCTACGAGCAGTACTTC.

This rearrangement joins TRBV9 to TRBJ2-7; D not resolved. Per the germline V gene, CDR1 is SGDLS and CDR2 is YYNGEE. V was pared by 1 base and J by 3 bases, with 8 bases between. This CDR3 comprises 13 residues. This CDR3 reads CASSVYGYYEQYF. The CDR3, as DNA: TGTGCCAGCAGCGTATACGGATACTACGAGCAGTACTTC.

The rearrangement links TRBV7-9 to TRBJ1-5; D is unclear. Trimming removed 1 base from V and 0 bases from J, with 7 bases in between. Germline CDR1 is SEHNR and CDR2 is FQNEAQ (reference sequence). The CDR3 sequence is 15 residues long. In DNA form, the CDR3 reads TGTGCCAGCAGCTTAGGGGTTGATAGCAATCAGCCCCAGCATTTT. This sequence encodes CASSLGVDSNQPQHF. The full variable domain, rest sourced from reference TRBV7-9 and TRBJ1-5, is DTGVSQNPRHKITKRGQNVTFRCDPISEHNRLYWYRQTLGQGPEFLTYFQNEAQLEKSRLLSDRFSAERPKGSFSTLEIQRTEQGDSAMYLCASSLGVDSNQPQHFGDGTRLSIL.